Shown below are 22 T cell receptor beta chains from a single sample sequenced in a study of shared T cell receptors in the human thymus. Method: immunoSEQ multiplex PCR; TCRdb's copy keeps in-frame clones and lacks some. This table has about 660,000 clones, 87% appearing once. The sample also formed part of further work on human thymus T cells.

The sequenced sample consisted of thymocytes. The origin of the receptors is a boy younger than two with a congenital heart defect.

This chain connects TRBV5-1 to TRBJ1-1; 7 bases map to TRBD1. Losses at the gene ends were 0 bases for V and 4 bases for J; bases not matched to a gene: 6. The CDR3 is 15 amino acids. Looked up from germline, CDR1 is SGHRS and CDR2 is YFSETQ. The CDR3 DNA sequence: TGCGCCAGCAGCTTGGAAGGGGGCTGGGGCACTGAAGCTTTCTTT. This translates into CASSLEGGWGTEAFF.

The chain is built from TRBV9 and TRBJ1-1; a weak D match, TRBD1 (6 bases). Trimming pared 3 bases from V and 5 bases from J, leaving 11 bases between. In germline, CDR1 is SGDLS, CDR2 YYNGEE. This CDR3 comprises 13 residues. The CDR3 reads CASSARTETEAFF. DNA for the CDR3: TGTGCCAGCAGCGCCAGGACAGAGACTGAAGCTTTCTTT.

V usage is TRBV15 and J usage is TRBJ1-1, with D perhaps TRBD1 (6 bases). Germline V gene sequence: CDR1 LNHNV, CDR2 YYDKDF (reference sequence). The CDR3 consists of 16 residues. The ends were cut back, 5 bases at V and 1 base at J, with 17 bases in the middle. Here the CDR3 DNA reads TGTGCCACCAGCCTCGATTGCGAGACAGGGAACACTGAAGCTTTCTTT. This encodes CATSLDCETGNTEAFF. Full variable domain (missing parts from reference TRBV15 and TRBJ1-1): DAMVIQNPRYQVTQFGKPVTLSCSQTLNHNVMYWYQQKSSQAPKLLFHYYDKDFNNEADTPDNFQSRRPNTSFCFLDIRSPGLGDTAMYLCATSLDCETGNTEAFFGQGTRLTVV.

The J gene is TRBJ2-5, the V gene TRBV7-2; possible D gene TRBD2, 5 bases. V was pared by 5 bases and J by 0 bases, with 22 bases between. This CDR3 has 18 residues. CDR1 is SGHTA and CDR2 is FQGNSA in the germline V gene. CDR3 bases: TGTGCCAGCAGCAAAACATCCCGGGGTCGACGGGACCAAGAGACCCAGTACTTC. Protein: CASSKTSRGRRDQETQYF.

V gene TRBV27 combines with J gene TRBJ2-7; D unresolved. The CDR3 totals 13 residues. Germline CDR1 is MNHEY and CDR2 is SMNVEV (reference sequence). V was pared by 3 bases and J by 2 bases, with 8 bases between. CDR3 protein: CASSFGEPYEQYF. CDR3 DNA sequence: TGTGCCAGCAGTTTCGGTGAGCCCTACGAGCAGTACTTC.

The chain joins TRBV5-5 to TRBJ2-7; 11 positions match TRBD1. This CDR3 spans 15 amino acids. Germline CDR1 SGHKS, CDR2 YYEKEE (reference sequence). V shed 2 bases and J 3 bases; nucleotides not matched to a gene: 4. In DNA, the CDR3 is TGTGCCAGCAGCTTTGGGGACAGGGGGATCTACGAGCAGTACTTC. Residues: CASSFGDRGIYEQYF. Together with reference TRBV5-5 and TRBJ2-7, the CDR3 gives the full variable domain: DAGVTQSPTHLIKTRGQQVTLRCSPISGHKSVSWYQQVLGQGPQFIFQYYEKEERGRGNFPDRFSARQFPNYSSELNVNALLLGDSALYLCASSFGDRGIYEQYFGPGTRLTVT.

The chain recombines TRBV28 with TRBJ2-7; 10 positions agree with TRBD2. The CDR3 consists of 15 residues. The germline CDR1 and CDR2 sequences are MDHEN and SYDVKM. The J segment lost 2 bases and the V segment lost 6 bases, leaving 7 bases of the junction unmatched. The CDR3 nucleotides are TGTGCCAGCAGCTGTCCAGCGGGAGGGCCCTACGAGCAGTACTTC. This translates into CASSCPAGGPYEQYF.

This chain uses TRBV11-2 with TRBJ1-1; 8 positions agree with TRBD1. The CDR3 is made up of 16 amino acids. Per germline, CDR1 SGHAT and CDR2 FQNNGV. Germline trimming cut 3 bases from V and 8 bases from J; bases unmatched to any gene: 14. CDR3 region: CASSFYPGTGYPEAFF. In DNA, the CDR3 is TGTGCCAGCAGCTTTTACCCCGGGACAGGTTACCCCGAAGCTTTCTTT.

This clone appeared a few times. The rearrangement links TRBV30 to TRBJ2-3; 13 bases agree with TRBD2. The J segment lost 4 bases and the V segment lost 7 bases, leaving 5 bases of the junction unmatched. CDR3 length: 14 residues. Per germline, CDR1 GTSNPN and CDR2 SVGIG (reference sequence). The CDR3 DNA reads as TGTGCCTCAACTAGCGGGGGGGCCCCAGATACGCAGTATTTT. Translating it yields CASTSGGAPDTQYF.

With regard to this clone: One end of the junction varies from germline; a read error may be responsible. The V and J genes are TRBV7-8 and TRBJ2-3; no clear D gene. CDR3 length: 14 residues. Germline CDR1 is SGHVS and CDR2 is FQNEAQ. The CDR3 sequence is CATSYWASEDTQYF. The CDR3 nucleotides are TGTGCCACCAGCTACTGGGCCTCGGAAGATACGCAGTATTTT.

The chain recombines TRBV4-3 with TRBJ1-1; 7 bases agree with TRBD1. Per germline, CDR1 LGHNA and CDR2 YSLEER. CDR3 length: 15 residues. After removal of 1 base from V and 11 bases from J, the junction contained 13 bases not matched to a gene. This CDR3 is CASSQARGRGKSAFF. DNA of the CDR3: TGCGCCAGCAGCCAAGCAAGGGGCAGGGGGAAGTCGGCTTTCTTT.

The chain has TRBV5-4 and TRBJ2-7; perhaps TRBD2 as D (6 bases). This CDR3 is 15 amino acids long. Germline V gene sequence: CDR1 SGHNT, CDR2 YYREEE (reference sequence). The V gene lost 2 bases and the J gene lost 0 bases, with 12 bases spanning the gap. The DNA of the CDR3 is TGTGCCAGCAGCTTCTTGGAGGGCGGCTCCTACGAGCAGTACTTC. This gives the protein CASSFLEGGSYEQYF.

This clone was observed a handful of times. The J gene is TRBJ1-5, the V gene TRBV19; 7 bases agree with TRBD1. CDR1 LNHDA and CDR2 SQIVND come from the germline V gene (reference sequence). The CDR3 totals 15 residues. Trimming took 8 bases from V and 2 from J; bases not matched to a gene: 9. The CDR3, as DNA: TGTGCCAGTCTAGAAGGGGGCTCGGGCAATCAGCCCCAGCATTTT. It translates to CASLEGGSGNQPQHF.

The CDR3 loop reads CASSLGPSGGHTQYF. Here the CDR3 DNA reads TGTGCCAGCAGCTTAGGCCCTAGCGGGGGACATACGCAGTATTTT. The chain joins TRBV13 to TRBJ2-3; 10 nucleotides align to TRBD2. Germline V gene sequence: CDR1 PRHDT, CDR2 FYEKMQ (reference sequence). V was clipped by 0 bases and J by 7 bases; unmatched bases: 4. The CDR3 extends over 15 amino acids.

The gene calls are TRBV27 and TRBJ1-5, with D possibly TRBD1 on 5 matching bases. The CDR3 is 15 amino acids. V was trimmed by 2 bases and J by 5 bases, leaving 13 bases between them. Germline loops: CDR1 MNHEY, CDR2 SMNVEV (reference sequence). The CDR3 reads CASSLAGMDDQPQHF. CDR3 sequence (DNA): TGTGCCAGCAGTTTAGCAGGGATGGACGATCAGCCCCAGCATTTT.

In this sample, this clone turned up once. The V gene is TRBV28, the J gene TRBJ2-7; 7 bases line up with TRBD1. Trimming at V came to 2 bases and at J to 4 bases, leaving 5 bases not matched to a gene. Germline V lookup: CDR1 MDHEN, CDR2 SYDVKM. The CDR3 spans 14 residues. CDR3 amino acids: CASSLMDRPYEQYF. CDR3 coding DNA: TGTGCCAGCAGTTTAATGGACAGGCCGTACGAGCAGTACTTC.

The chain couples TRBV7-9 to TRBJ1-2; D possibly corresponds to TRBD1 (5 bases). The germline V gene has CDR1 SEHNR and CDR2 FQNEAQ (reference sequence). V lost 7 bases to trimming and J lost 2 bases, with 11 bases between them. The CDR3 has 13 amino acids. CDR3 region: CASTTTENYGYTF. In nucleotides, the CDR3 is TGTGCCAGCACTACGACAGAGAACTATGGCTACACCTTC.

V and J are TRBV4-3 and TRBJ1-6; no definite D call. V lost 0 bases and J 5 bases, leaving 8 bases between the germline ends. The germline gives CDR1 LGHNA, CDR2 YSLEER. The CDR3 contains 15 residues. The CDR3 bases are TGCGCCAGCAGCCAAGATGGGCCCAATAATTCACCCCTCCACTTT. Amino acid sequence: CASSQDGPNNSPLHF.

The chain combines TRBV6-5 with TRBJ1-2; 9 positions agree with TRBD1. The CDR3 has 13 residues. CDR1 is MNHEY and CDR2 is SVGAGI in the germline V gene. With 6 bases clipped from V and 5 bases from J, the junction kept 4 bases outside the gene matches. DNA for the CDR3: TGTGCCAGCAGCCAGGGACAGGGATATGGCTACACCTTC. Translation gives CASSQGQGYGYTF.

The chain uses TRBV5-6 and TRBJ1-3, with TRBD1 matching 7 bases. The CDR3 covers 16 residues. Germline V lookup: CDR1 SGHDT, CDR2 YYEEEE. The ends lost 1 base at V and 0 bases at J; junction bases unmatched: 4. CDR3 coding DNA: TGTGCCAGCAGCTTGAGGTGGGACAGCTCTGGAAACACCATATATTTT. Its protein is CASSLRWDSSGNTIYF.

This clone was detected a few times. The chain is built from TRBV6-6 and TRBJ1-4; D is perhaps TRBD1 (6 bases). Germline V gene sequence: CDR1 MNHNY, CDR2 SVGAGI (reference sequence). The V end was cut by 5 bases, the J end by 8 bases, with 9 bases between. This CDR3 is 12 amino acids long. The CDR3 loop is CASSIGQEKLFF. DNA for the CDR3: TGTGCCAGCAGTATCGGACAGGAAAAACTGTTTTTT.

The chain carries TRBV4-3 and TRBJ2-5; D not resolved. V lost 0 bases and J lost 5, with 13 bases in between. The CDR3 covers 15 residues. CDR1 LGHNA and CDR2 YSLEER come from the germline V gene. The CDR3 DNA reads as TGCGCCAGCAGCCAAGATCGAGGTCCTTCGGAGACCCAGTACTTC. Translation: CASSQDRGPSETQYF.